This T cell receptor (beta chain) was observed in a study of HIV-infected patients and healthy controls. Each CDR3 protein gets one entry after TCRdb re-called the 5' RACE reads with MiXCR. The sample has roughly 20,000 distinct CDR3 sequences, about a sixth seen once; the top ten hold 24%. Sequencing input: CD8+ T cells from blood. This TCR derives from a human donor in good health.

The CDR3 is CASSLEQGQGASGELFF. For the CDR3, the DNA is TGTGCCAGCAGTTTAGAACAGGGACAGGGGGCCAGCGGGGAGCTGTTTTTT. The chain carries TRBV12-3 or TRBV12-4 and TRBJ2-2, with 12 bases lining up with TRBD1. CDR3 length: 17 residues. Trimming cost V 1 base and J 7 bases; bases outside gene matches: 7.